This entry lists 24 T cell receptor beta chains sequenced from one sample in a study of cytotoxic CD8 clonotypes in ibrutinib-treated CLL. Using immunoSEQ multiplex PCR, the repertoire was profiled, and TCRdb retains in-frame clones only, with some absent. The sample lists hundreds of thousands of clones, 70% occurring once. Sequencing was performed on PBMCs, taken after 24 months of ibrutinib treatment. The receptors derive from a human donor with chronic lymphocytic leukemia.

The sample holds a few counts of this clone. The chain recombines TRBV28 with TRBJ2-3, with D perhaps matching TRBD1 (5 bases). The CDR3 has 16 amino acids. Germline V gene sequence: CDR1 MDHEN, CDR2 SYDVKM. With 1 base removed from V and 3 bases from J, the gap between germline ends came to 14 bases. CDR3 sequence reads: CASSLSPWGLTDTQYF. For the CDR3, the DNA is TGTGCCAGCAGTTTATCCCCCTGGGGCCTTACAGATACGCAGTATTTT. Complete variable domain (other parts from reference TRBV28 and TRBJ2-3): DVKVTQSSRYLVKRTGEKVFLECVQDMDHENMFWYRQDPGLGLRLIYFSYDVKMKEKGDIPEGYSVSREKKERFSLILESASTNQTSMYLCASSLSPWGLTDTQYFGPGTRLTVL.

The CDR3 sequence is CASLPGQGNQPQHF. CDR3 coding DNA: TGTGCCAGCTTGCCGGGACAGGGGAATCAGCCCCAGCATTTT. J is TRBJ1-5 and V is TRBV28; TRBD1 agrees at 10 bases. The CDR3 spans 14 residues. V shed 8 bases, J shed 4 bases, and the junction held 5 bases outside the gene matches. Germline V gives CDR1 MDHEN, CDR2 SYDVKM.

The chain recombines TRBV6-6 with TRBJ2-7, with 8 bases lining up with TRBD2. This CDR3 comprises 15 residues. Germline CDR1 MNHNY, CDR2 SVGAGI (reference sequence). The V gene end was trimmed by 6 bases and the J gene end by 3 bases; junction bases not matched to a gene: 10. CDR3 in amino acids: CASRPAGGVGYEQYF. The CDR3 DNA reads TGTGCCAGCAGGCCCGCGGGGGGAGTGGGCTACGAGCAGTACTTC.

This chain uses TRBV7-8 with TRBJ2-5; 7 bases match TRBD2. Germline values: CDR1 SGHVS, CDR2 FQNEAQ. The CDR3 consists of 14 residues. Trimming took 4 bases from V and 3 from J; bases not matched to a gene: 5. This CDR3 reads CASSWAGAEETQYF. The CDR3 DNA is TGTGCCAGCAGCTGGGCGGGAGCTGAAGAGACCCAGTACTTC. Looking up the rest from reference TRBV7-8 and TRBJ2-5 gives the full variable domain: GAGVSQSPRYKVAKRGQDVALRCDPISGHVSLFWYQQALGQGPEFLTYFQNEAQLDKSGLPSDRFFAERPEGSVSTLKIQRTQQEDSAVYLCASSWAGAEETQYFGPGTRLLVL.

V gene TRBV4-3 combines with J gene TRBJ2-3; 7 bases fit TRBD2. Per germline, CDR1 LGHNA and CDR2 YSLEER. The CDR3 is 17 residues long. V trimming: 2 bases; J trimming: 0 bases; junction bases outside the gene matches: 8. The CDR3 spells CASSQTIGGRSTDTQYF. DNA of the CDR3: TGCGCCAGCAGCCAAACGATCGGGGGGAGGAGCACAGATACGCAGTATTTT.

The J gene is TRBJ2-1, the V gene TRBV7-8, with unresolved D. V was pared by 1 base and J by 6 bases, with 13 bases between. The CDR3 length is 15 residues. CDR1 SGHVS and CDR2 FQNEAQ come from the germline V gene. The CDR3 DNA follows: TGTGCCAGCAGCTTAGGGACGGGCGGCGGCAATGAGCAGTTCTTC. Its translation: CASSLGTGGGNEQFF.

The chain combines TRBV6-5 with TRBJ2-3; weak D call: TRBD2 (6 bases). The germline V and J ends were trimmed by 6 bases and 0 bases, with 10 bases remaining between them. Looked up from germline, CDR1 is MNHEY and CDR2 is SVGAGI. The CDR3 is 14 residues long. The CDR3 reads CASSTSGSTDTQYF. As DNA, the CDR3 is TGTGCCAGCAGCACAAGCGGGAGCACAGATACGCAGTATTTT.

This rearrangement joins TRBV6-6 to TRBJ1-4; no definite D call. V was clipped by 6 bases and J by 3 bases, with 11 bases between them. CDR3 length equals 14 residues. Germline V CDR1 and CDR2: MNHNY, SVGAGI (reference sequence). The CDR3 loop is CASSPPGSNEKLFF. The CDR3 bases are TGTGCCAGCAGCCCACCCGGATCTAATGAAAAACTGTTTTTT.

V and J are TRBV7-8 and TRBJ2-1, with TRBD2 matching 9 bases. This CDR3 comprises 17 residues. Germline CDR1 and CDR2: SGHVS and FQNEAQ. V lost 0 bases to trimming and J lost 4 bases; unmatched junction nucleotides: 7. The CDR3 spells CASSLALSSGKYNEQFF. The CDR3 DNA sequence: TGTGCCAGCAGCTTAGCGCTATCTAGCGGGAAGTACAATGAGCAGTTCTTC.

The chain carries TRBV30 and TRBJ2-7; D gene uncertain. The germline gives CDR1 GTSNPN, CDR2 SVGIG (reference sequence). The CDR3 totals 14 residues. Trimming stripped 0 bases from V and 2 bases from J, with 11 bases between. The chain's CDR3 is CAWSVLPQTYEQYF. CDR3 sequence (DNA): TGTGCCTGGAGTGTACTCCCCCAGACCTACGAGCAGTACTTC.

The rearrangement links TRBV28 to TRBJ2-7, with 7 bases lining up with TRBD1. Germline V lookup: CDR1 MDHEN, CDR2 SYDVKM. J gave up 6 bases and V 7 bases, and 6 bases lay outside the gene matches. This CDR3 is built from 12 residues. Written as DNA, the CDR3 is TGTGCCAGCACCGGACAGGTCAGCGAGCAGTACTTC. Protein product: CASTGQVSEQYF.

In this sample, this clone turned up a few times. The chain is built from TRBV5-1 and TRBJ2-3, with TRBD1 as a possible D gene (7 bases). Trimming cost V 4 bases and J 4 bases, with 19 bases left between them. The germline V gene encodes CDR1 SGHRS and CDR2 YFSETQ. There are 16 residues in the CDR3. CDR3 in amino acids: CASSGRQGGGPDTQYF. CDR3 DNA: TGCGCCAGCAGCGGCAGACAGGGAGGCGGTCCAGATACGCAGTATTTT. Based on the CDR3 plus reference TRBV5-1 and TRBJ2-3, the full variable domain is KAGVTQTPRYLIKTRGQQVTLSCSPISGHRSVSWYQQTPGQGLQFLFEYFSETQRNKGNFPGRFSGRQFSNSRSEMNVSTLELGDSALYLCASSGRQGGGPDTQYFGPGTRLTVL.

The chain carries TRBV30 and TRBJ2-3; a possible D gene is TRBD2 (6 bases). The CDR3 covers 13 residues. V was trimmed by 1 base and J by 2 bases, leaving 7 bases between them. The germline gives CDR1 GTSNPN, CDR2 SVGIG (reference sequence). The CDR3 sequence is CAWSAGLTDTQYF. CDR3 nucleotides: TGTGCCTGGAGTGCGGGACTCACAGATACGCAGTATTTT.

This chain uses TRBV18 with TRBJ2-7; tentatively, D is TRBD1 (5 bases). This CDR3 has 13 amino acids. The V gene's germline CDR1 is KGHSH and CDR2 LQKENI. V was cut by 1 base and J by 5 bases, with 9 bases left in between. CDR3 amino acids: CASSPRRGDEQYF. The CDR3 DNA follows: TGTGCCAGCTCACCACGTAGGGGTGACGAGCAGTACTTC.

This chain uses TRBV9 with TRBJ1-2, with D possibly TRBD1 on 6 matching bases. CDR3 length: 15 residues. V lost 0 bases to trimming and J lost 0 bases, with 9 bases between them. The germline CDR1 and CDR2 sequences are SGDLS and YYNGEE. The CDR3, as DNA: TGTGCCAGCAGCGTAGTTGGGGGCCCTAACTATGGCTACACCTTC. This codes for CASSVVGGPNYGYTF.

The V call is TRBV11-3, the J call TRBJ2-5; D not resolved. The germline V gene encodes CDR1 SGHNT and CDR2 YENEEA. Trimming pared 2 bases from V and 5 bases from J, leaving 9 bases between. CDR3 length equals 13 residues. This CDR3 reads CASSLQAGETQYF. The CDR3 bases are TGTGCCAGCAGCTTACAGGCTGGGGAGACCCAGTACTTC.

J is TRBJ1-1 and V is TRBV19; tentatively, D is TRBD1 (6 bases). V was shortened by 9 bases and J by 1 base, with 21 bases between the two germline ends. The CDR3 has 16 amino acids. CDR1 is LNHDA and CDR2 is SQIVND in the germline V gene (reference sequence). As DNA, the CDR3 is TGTGCCAGCGCTAGGGTATTACAGGGAAAGAACACTGAAGCTTTCTTT. The encoded protein is CASARVLQGKNTEAFF.

The V and J genes are TRBV6-5 and TRBJ2-7; maybe TRBD1 (5 bases). Per germline, CDR1 MNHEY and CDR2 SVGAGI. The V end was cut by 6 bases, the J end by 3 bases, with 18 bases between. The CDR3 runs to 15 residues. The CDR3 DNA follows: TGTGCCAGCAGCGGACACTTCCGAGCCGTCTACGAGCAGTACTTC. Amino acids: CASSGHFRAVYEQYF.

V gene TRBV30 combines with J gene TRBJ2-1; unclear D gene. CDR3 length: 12 amino acids. The V gene's germline CDR1 is GTSNPN and CDR2 SVGIG (reference sequence). V lost 2 bases to trimming and J lost 7 bases, with 9 bases between them. The DNA for the CDR3 is TGTGCCTGGAGTCCCCTCAGGAATGAGCAGTTCTTC. This gives the protein CAWSPLRNEQFF. Full variable domain (missing parts from reference TRBV30 and TRBJ2-1): SQTIHQWPATLVQPVGSPLSLECTVEGTSNPNLYWYRQAAGRGLQLLFYSVGIGQISSEVPQNLSASRPQDRQFILSSKKLLLSDSGFYLCAWSPLRNEQFFGPGTRLTVL.

V and J are TRBV19 and TRBJ1-4; D gene unclear. Germline assignment: CDR1 LNHDA and CDR2 SQIVND (reference sequence). V lost 3 bases and J 0 bases, leaving 5 bases between the germline ends. The CDR3 is 14 amino acids. Here the CDR3 DNA reads TGTGCCAGTAGTATGCCTACAACTAATGAAAAACTGTTTTTT. This gives the protein CASSMPTTNEKLFF.

V gene TRBV11-2 combines with J gene TRBJ2-6; D unresolved. Germline CDR1 SGHAT, CDR2 FQNNGV. The V gene lost 6 bases and the J gene lost 2 bases, with 14 bases spanning the gap. There are 16 residues in the CDR3. DNA of the CDR3: TGTGCCAGCAGTAAACTCCTAGGAGCTGGGGCCAACGTCCTGACTTTC. Translating it yields CASSKLLGAGANVLTF.

This chain links TRBV7-2 with TRBJ2-2; D is unresolved. CDR3 size: 13 residues. The germline V and J ends were trimmed by 5 bases and 6 bases, with 10 bases remaining between them. CDR1 SGHTA and CDR2 FQGNSA come from the germline V gene. The CDR3 loop reads CASSSQVAGELFF. CDR3 nucleotides: TGTGCCAGCAGCAGTCAGGTCGCCGGGGAGCTGTTTTTT.

The chain combines TRBV5-4 with TRBJ2-7; TRBD1 aligns across 10 bases. Germline-derived CDR1 and CDR2 are SGHNT and YYREEE (reference sequence). J gave up 5 bases and V 2 bases, and 7 bases lay outside the gene matches. CDR3 size: 15 residues. The CDR3 bases are TGTGCCAGCAGCTTTCCAAGACAGGGGGCTAACGAGCAGTACTTC. The encoded protein is CASSFPRQGANEQYF. The full variable domain, with the rest looked up from reference TRBV5-4 and TRBJ2-7, is ETGVTQSPTHLIKTRGQQVTLRCSSQSGHNTVSWYQQALGQGPQFIFQYYREEENGRGNFPPRFSGLQFPNYSSELNVNALELDDSALYLCASSFPRQGANEQYFGPGTRLTVT.

The chain recombines TRBV7-9 with TRBJ2-5; the match to TRBD2 covers 11 bases. The better agreement between TRBJ2-7 and the DNA end casts doubt on the J call. Germline V CDR1 and CDR2: SEHNR, FQNEAQ (reference sequence). CDR3 size: 17 residues. The CDR3 spells CASSPPPQLAGETEQYF. The CDR3 bases are TGTGCCAGCAGCCCACCCCCCCAACTAGCGGGAGAGACCGAGCAGTACTTC.